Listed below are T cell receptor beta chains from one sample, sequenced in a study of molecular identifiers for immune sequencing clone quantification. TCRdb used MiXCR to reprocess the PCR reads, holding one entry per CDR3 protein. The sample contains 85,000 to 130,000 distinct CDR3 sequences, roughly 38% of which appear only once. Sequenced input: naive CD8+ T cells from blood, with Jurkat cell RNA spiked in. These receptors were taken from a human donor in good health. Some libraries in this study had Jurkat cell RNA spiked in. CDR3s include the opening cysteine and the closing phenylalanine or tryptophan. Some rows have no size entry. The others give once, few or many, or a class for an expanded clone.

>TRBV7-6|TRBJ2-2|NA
CASSLVWLAGPRNSGELFF
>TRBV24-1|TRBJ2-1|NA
CATSAASGGNNEQIF
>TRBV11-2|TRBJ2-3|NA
CASSLRAPGGVTDTQYF
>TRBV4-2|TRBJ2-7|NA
CASSQEGPGTAYYEQYF
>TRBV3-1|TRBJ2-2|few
CASSQLVRTGELFF
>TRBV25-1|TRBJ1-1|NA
CASSEYSHPNTEAFF
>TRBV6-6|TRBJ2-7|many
CASSWTAYEQYF
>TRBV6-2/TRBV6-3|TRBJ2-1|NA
CASSLLAGGGAEQFF
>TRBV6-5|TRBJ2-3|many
CASSYLAGGSTDTQYF
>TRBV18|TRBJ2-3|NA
CASSHFAPRDPTDTLYF
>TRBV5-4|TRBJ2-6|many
CASSFGANVLTF
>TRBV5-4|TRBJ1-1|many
CASSSGQGQYTEAFF
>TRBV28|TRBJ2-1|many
CASSGRAQNEQFF
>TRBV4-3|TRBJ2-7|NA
CASSFVGSSGNSYEQYF
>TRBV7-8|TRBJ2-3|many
CATRTNTDTQYF
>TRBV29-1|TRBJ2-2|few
CSVAGRRGGELFF